This T cell receptor beta chain was sequenced in a study of cytomegalovirus exposure and HLA in healthy donors. General study findings and limits: Overall, roughly 160 TCR beta chains were annotated as cytomegalovirus-associated. Under in vitro conditions, a few CMV-associated chains were confirmed as specific for CMV antigens.

This clone was observed a handful of times. Its antigen remains unknown. The table came from immunoSEQ multiplex PCR; TCRdb's copy has only in-frame clones and leaves some out. The table shows almost 65,000 clones, with roughly 89% occurring only once. The CDR3 has 11 residues. V was clipped by 4 bases and J by 8 bases, with 8 bases between them. Germline V gene sequence: CDR1 KGHSH, CDR2 LQKENI. The donors were in the approximately 110-subject validation cohort; that cohort was separate from the approximately 700-subject first cohort. The chain links TRBV18 to TRBJ1-2; no definite D call. Sequences were obtained from PBMCs. This TCR came from a woman under 30 in good health and CMV-seronegative. CDR3 protein: CASSQTGGYTF. The CDR3 coding sequence is TGTGCCAGCTCACAGACTGGCGGCTACACCTTC.